This T cell receptor beta chain was recorded in a study of cytomegalovirus exposure and HLA in healthy donors. Note on this clone: Its antigen is currently unknown.

CDR3 length equals 17 residues. The primer mix had 60 Vbeta and 13 Jbeta primers. Assay used: immunoSEQ multiplex PCR; TCRdb lists only in-frame clones, some missing. The repertoire has about 160,000 clones, around 86% of them found once; the top ten carry less than 1%. Study conclusions and caveats: Analyses of presence and absence presupposed an approximately uniform sequencing depth across donors.

This TCR was recovered from a girl aged 2-10 years in good health and CMV-seropositive. V is TRBV21-1 and J is TRBJ1-3. TRBV21-1 is classified as a pseudogene. Sequenced input: PBMCs. The CDR3 loop reads CASSKGRGLLSGNTIYF. The CDR3 DNA follows: TGTGCCAGCAGCAAAGGACGTGGACTTCTCTCTGGAAACACCATATATTTT.